These 15 T cell receptor beta chains were all obtained from the same sample, sequenced in a study of CD8 T cells in ankylosing spondylitis. Their antigen targets remain unknown. Study-level results: It appeared that ankylosing spondylitis blood was characterized by a TCR beta motif of several highly homologous variants.

TCRdb recomputed calls from the 5' RACE reads with MiXCR, one row per CDR3 protein. The sample contains a few hundred thousand distinct CDR3 sequences, 7% to 8% of which appear only once. The sequenced sample consisted of blood, either unsorted or a sorted T cell fraction (not recorded which). The receptors shown here come from a male donor with ankylosing spondylitis.

This clonotype was detected many times. DNA for the CDR3: TGTGCCAGCAGCTTGGGCTATGCCTACAATGAGCAGTTCTTC. Its translation: CASSLGYAYNEQFF. V usage is TRBV7-9 and J usage is TRBJ2-1; no clear D. The CDR3 totals 14 residues. The V gene's germline CDR1 is SEHNR and CDR2 FQNEAQ (reference sequence). The V and J ends lost 3 bases and 2 bases respectively, with 8 bases between them.

This clonotype was counted ten times or more. The CDR3 here is CASSLRSTLLEQYF. CDR3 nucleotide sequence: TGTGCCAGCAGTTTAAGGTCTACATTACTCGAGCAGTACTTC. This chain joins TRBV27 and TRBJ2-7, with unresolved D. CDR1 and CDR2 (germline): MNHEY, SMNVEV (reference sequence). Trimming took off 2 bases at V and 6 bases at J, with 14 bases between the two ends. The length of the CDR3 is 14 residues.

Many counts were recorded for this clonotype. The DNA for the CDR3 is TGTGCCAGCCGCGTGGGAGGCCAAGATACGCAGTATTTT. It codes for CASRVGGQDTQYF. The rearrangement uses TRBV7-9 and TRBJ2-3, with D possibly matching TRBD2 (6 bases). Germline lookup yields CDR1 SEHNR and CDR2 FQNEAQ (reference sequence). The CDR3 runs 13 residues. Trimming left V 8 bases short and J 5 bases short, with 14 bases between.

This clonotype was observed a few times. The chain joins TRBV27 to TRBJ2-3, with D uncertain. The CDR3 runs 15 residues. Trimming removed 8 bases from V and 2 bases from J, with 17 bases in between. Germline V gene sequence: CDR1 MNHEY, CDR2 SMNVEV (reference sequence). The CDR3 region is CASGIKGSLTDTQYF. CDR3 in DNA: TGTGCCAGCGGAATAAAGGGCTCCCTCACAGATACGCAGTATTTT.

The table lists this clonotype with many counts. The J gene is TRBJ2-1, the V gene TRBV6-1; D gene ambiguous. Germline values: CDR1 MNHNS, CDR2 SASEGT. This CDR3 is built from 16 residues. V was cut by 3 bases and J by 0 bases, with 12 bases left in between. CDR3 DNA: TGTGCCAGCAGTGAGGCGCCCTTACACTCCTACAATGAGCAGTTCTTC. Its protein product is CASSEAPLHSYNEQFF.

This CDR3 is CASSHSSGLAYEQYF. CDR3 sequence (DNA): TGTGCCAGCAGCCACAGTAGCGGGTTAGCCTACGAGCAGTACTTC. The V gene is TRBV7-6, the J gene TRBJ2-7, with TRBD2 matching over 7 bases. The V segment lost 5 bases and the J segment 2 bases; nucleotides outside the gene matches: 9. CDR1 is SGHVS and CDR2 is FNYEAQ in the germline V gene. The CDR3 has 15 amino acids.

The rearrangement links TRBV12-3 or TRBV12-4 to TRBJ2-7; D uncertain. This CDR3 has 12 residues. Between the trimmed V and J ends, which lost 3 bases and 7 bases, there was a span of 10 bases. In DNA form, the CDR3 reads TGTGCCAGCAGTTTTAACGCGCTGGAGCAGTACTTC. It encodes CASSFNALEQYF.

Ten or more counts support this clonotype. The chain employs TRBV4-3 and TRBJ1-2; weak D call: TRBD1 (5 bases). Per the germline V gene, CDR1 is LGHNA and CDR2 is YSLEER. CDR3 size: 13 residues. Deletions cut 4 bases from V and 6 bases from J, with 12 bases between. DNA for the CDR3: TGCGCCAGCAGCCTGGGGGGGGGGAATGGCTACACCTTC. It encodes CASSLGGGNGYTF.

This clonotype occurred many times. The CDR3 nucleotides are TGTGCCGCGGACCGGGGAGACTACGAGCAGTACTTC. Its translation is CAADRGDYEQYF. The V call is TRBV10-3, the J call TRBJ2-7; tentatively, D is TRBD2 (5 bases). The CDR3 is 12 amino acids. Trimming took 11 bases from V and 3 from J, leaving 14 bases between them. CDR1 is ENHRY and CDR2 is SYGVKD in the germline V gene.

This clonotype was observed at least ten times. The chain employs TRBV4-2 and TRBJ1-1; 7 nucleotides agree with TRBD1. The CDR3 consists of 15 residues. The germline V gene encodes CDR1 LGHNA and CDR2 YNFKEQ. The junction had 10 bases not matched to a gene; V was cut back by 4 bases and J by 5 bases. This chain's CDR3 is CASSPTRTGPTEAFF. The CDR3 nucleotides are TGTGCCAGCAGCCCGACCCGGACAGGACCTACTGAAGCTTTCTTT.

The rearrangement links TRBV7-6 to TRBJ2-2; perhaps TRBD2 as D (5 bases). The CDR3 length is 14 residues. Germline lookup yields CDR1 SGHVS and CDR2 FNYEAQ. Trimming took off 6 bases at V and 4 bases at J, with 12 bases between the two ends. The CDR3 sequence: CASSYSSGTGELFF. CDR3 DNA: TGTGCCAGCAGTTACTCCAGCGGCACCGGGGAGCTGTTTTTT. Supplemented by reference TRBV7-6 and TRBJ2-2, the full variable domain reads GAGVSQSPRYKVTKRGQDVALRCDPISGHVSLYWYRQALGQGPEFLTYFNYEAQQDKSGLPNDRFSAERPEGSISTLTIQRTEQRDSAMYRCASSYSSGTGELFFGEGSRLTVL.

This clonotype was observed at least ten times. The chain is built from TRBV9 and TRBJ1-2, with D unclear. V shed 0 bases and J shed 1 base, with 4 bases lying between them. This CDR3 spans 13 amino acids. Germline assignment: CDR1 SGDLS and CDR2 YYNGEE. The CDR3 DNA follows: TGTGCCAGCAGCGTAGGTGGTAACTATGGCTACACCTTC. It codes for CASSVGGNYGYTF.

This clonotype was detected many times. The rearrangement uses TRBV29-1 and TRBJ1-1; the D is unclear. CDR3 size: 9 residues. The germline V and J ends were trimmed by 4 bases and 10 bases, with 7 bases remaining between them. Germline CDR1 SQVTM, CDR2 ANQGSEA. CDR3 DNA: TGCAGCGTTGCTGCCGGAGCTTTCTTT. Protein: CSVAAGAFF.

In this sample, this clonotype turned up many times. V is TRBV20-1 and J is TRBJ2-7; no firm D call. Germline CDR1 and CDR2: DFQATT and SNEGSKA (reference sequence). V dropped 3 bases and J dropped 3 bases, with 0 bases sitting between them. This CDR3 has 9 amino acids. The chain's CDR3 is CSASYEQYF. In nucleotides, the CDR3 is TGCAGTGCTAGCTACGAGCAGTACTTC.

The chain couples TRBV7-9 to TRBJ2-6; D possibly corresponds to TRBD2 (6 bases). The CDR3 extends over 16 amino acids. Germline V CDR1 and CDR2: SEHNR, FQNEAQ (reference sequence). Trimming removed 1 base from V and 2 bases from J, with 9 bases in between. CDR3 loop: CASSLVWGAGANVLTF. CDR3 DNA: TGTGCCAGCAGCTTAGTATGGGGGGCTGGGGCCAACGTCCTGACTTTC.